These 25 T cell receptor beta chains were all obtained from the same sample, sequenced in a study of T-cell memory formation after mild COVID-19. MiXCR was run by TCRdb on the 5' RACE reads, yielding one entry per CDR3 protein. The sample lists about 250,000 distinct CDR3 sequences; 15% were seen once. The specimen was PBMCs or a T cell subset sorted from them (not recorded which). The receptors were gathered from an adult woman who had mild COVID-19 (a few samples of this study predate the infection). Cell type and time point are not known.

Only a few counts were recorded for this clonotype. This rearrangement joins TRBV7-9 to TRBJ1-2; no definite D call. There are 14 residues in the CDR3. Germline-derived CDR1 and CDR2 are SEHNR and FQNEAQ (reference sequence). Trimming took off 1 base at V and 5 bases at J, with 11 bases between the two ends. The CDR3 region is CASSLVSAAYGYTF. Here the CDR3 DNA reads TGTGCCAGCAGCTTAGTTTCGGCTGCTTATGGCTACACCTTC.

This clonotype was detected only a few times. The gene calls are TRBV30 and TRBJ1-1; unclear D gene. Trimming took 2 bases from V and 4 from J, leaving 8 bases between them. CDR3 length: 12 amino acids. Germline CDR1 reads GTSNPN; CDR2 reads SVGIG (reference sequence). CDR3 sequence: CAWSQLLTEAFF. The CDR3 bases are TGTGCCTGGAGTCAGCTACTCACTGAAGCTTTCTTT.

The CDR3 loop reads CASSSLTSGRAVGTQYF. The CDR3 region has the DNA TGTGCCAGCAGCTCCCTGACTAGCGGGAGGGCCGTGGGGACCCAGTACTTC. This rearrangement joins TRBV7-2 to TRBJ2-5, with 14 bases that match TRBD2. V trimming: 4 bases; J trimming: 7 bases; junction bases outside the gene matches: 11. The germline V gene encodes CDR1 SGHTA and CDR2 FQGNSA. CDR3 length: 17 amino acids.

This clonotype was detected a few times. The J gene is TRBJ2-7, the V gene TRBV11-2; D gene uncertain. This CDR3 has 16 residues. The germline V gene has CDR1 SGHAT and CDR2 FQNNGV. Deletions cut 4 bases from V and 0 bases from J, with 16 bases between. CDR3 coding DNA: TGTGCCAGCAGCTCCATCAAAGGGCGTACCTCCTACGAGCAGTACTTC. This encodes CASSSIKGRTSYEQYF.

A note on this clonotype: One junction end does not reproduce the germline sequence, and a read error may be involved. The V call is TRBV14, the J call TRBJ2-7, with TRBD2 identical over 8 bases. CDR1 is SGHDN, CDR2 FVKESK, per germline. The CDR3 covers 13 residues. The chain's CDR3 is CASSQHREGDTSF. CDR3 DNA sequence: TGTGCCAGCAGCCAACACCGGGAGGGGGACACCTCATTC. Complete variable domain (other parts from reference TRBV14 and TRBJ2-7): EAGVTQFPSHSVIEKGQTVTLRCDPISGHDNLYWYRRVMGKEIKFLLHFVKESKQDESGMPNNRFLAERTGGTYSTLKVQPAELEDSGVYFCASSQHREGDTSFGPGTRLTVT.

This chain joins TRBV3-1 and TRBJ1-2; possibly TRBD1 for D (5 bases). V lost 7 bases, J lost 2 bases, and 17 bases lay in between. CDR1 and CDR2 from the germline V gene are LGHDT and YNNKEL (reference sequence). This CDR3 contains 15 residues. The CDR3 loop is CASNLGGRRNYGYTF. For the CDR3, the DNA is TGTGCCAGCAACCTGGGGGGTAGACGGAACTATGGCTACACCTTC.

This clonotype was detected many times. V is TRBV12-3 or TRBV12-4 and J is TRBJ2-7, with 7 bases lining up with TRBD2. The V and J ends lost 1 base and 5 bases, in that order; junction bases with no gene match: 5. The CDR3 has 14 residues. CDR3 nucleotides: TGTGCCAGCAGTTTAGGCGGGAGCTTTGACGAGCAGTACTTC. This gives the protein CASSLGGSFDEQYF.

This sequence joins TRBV29-1 and TRBJ1-2; no firm D call. Germline V gene sequence: CDR1 SQVTM, CDR2 ANQGSEA. The CDR3 sequence is 16 residues long. The V and J ends lost 7 bases and 1 base respectively, with 22 bases between them. CDR3 residues: CSAQSLSQAYNYGYTF. The CDR3 region has the DNA TGCAGCGCACAGTCCCTTTCCCAGGCCTATAACTATGGCTACACCTTC.

As for this clonotype: In this CDR3 the conserved last residue, phenylalanine or tryptophan, is missing, so a read error is likely. The rearrangement uses TRBV4-3 and TRBJ2-7; D tentatively reads TRBD1 or TRBD2 (5 bases each). Trimming took 0 bases from V and 2 from J, leaving 11 bases between them. Per germline, CDR1 LGHNA and CDR2 YSLEER. The CDR3 is 15 amino acids. In DNA form, the CDR3 reads TGCGCCAGCAGCCAAGATTCCGGGGCCCCCTACGAGCAGTACTTA. It yields the protein CASSQDSGAPYEQYL.

CDR3 sequence reads: CASSLTIDYEQYF. Written as DNA, the CDR3 is TGTGCCAGCAGCTTAACCATTGACTACGAGCAGTACTTC. V usage is TRBV7-3 and J usage is TRBJ2-7; D remains unclear. The V gene lost 0 bases and the J gene lost 3 bases, with 6 bases spanning the gap. The germline CDR1 and CDR2 sequences are SGHTA and FQGTGA. The CDR3 loop spans 13 amino acids.

The J gene is TRBJ1-5, the V gene TRBV13; tentatively, D is TRBD1 (5 bases). V gave up 3 bases and J gave up 3 bases, with 9 bases separating them. The CDR3 spans 14 residues. Germline values: CDR1 PRHDT, CDR2 FYEKMQ (reference sequence). CDR3 nucleotide sequence: TGTGCCAGCAGCTTCTCCGGGACCAATCAGCCCCAGCATTTT. This translates into CASSFSGTNQPQHF.

The chain uses TRBV24-1 and TRBJ1-2, with D possibly TRBD1 on 5 matching bases. The CDR3 loop spans 14 amino acids. Trimming took off 4 bases at V and 4 bases at J, with 12 bases between the two ends. Germline V CDR1 and CDR2: KGHDR, SFDVKD. The CDR3 coding sequence is TGTGCCACCAGTGACTACGGGACGGCCTATGGCTACACCTTC. Translating gives CATSDYGTAYGYTF.

A few counts support this clonotype. V gene TRBV6-6 combines with J gene TRBJ1-5; perhaps TRBD1 as D (5 bases). Trimming cost V 7 bases and J 6 bases, with 16 bases left between them. This CDR3 spans 14 amino acids. Germline CDR1 MNHNY, CDR2 SVGAGI (reference sequence). In DNA, the CDR3 is TGTGCCAGCACCCTGCCGGGGGGGGGTCAGCCCCAGCATTTT. Encoded protein: CASTLPGGGQPQHF.

In this sample, this clonotype turned up a few times. The DNA for the CDR3 is TGTGCCAGCAGACCTGACAGGGACCGGGGCAAAAACATTCAGTACTTC. It codes for CASRPDRDRGKNIQYF. V gene TRBV6-6 combines with J gene TRBJ2-4; 7 nucleotides line up with TRBD1. This CDR3 contains 16 residues. Germline CDR1 and CDR2: MNHNY and SVGAGI (reference sequence). Unmatched junction bases numbered 11, after V lost 6 bases and J lost 3 bases.

The J gene is TRBJ2-3, the V gene TRBV15; D is unresolved. The CDR3 is 14 residues long. V lost 0 bases and J 4 bases, leaving 8 bases between the germline ends. CDR1 and CDR2 (germline): LNHNV, YYDKDF (reference sequence). The CDR3 DNA reads TGTGCCACCAGCAGAGATATGGGGTCAGATACGCAGTATTTT. Translated: CATSRDMGSDTQYF.

The DNA for the CDR3 is TGTGCCAGCAGCCAAGTGGTAGACAATGAGCAGTTCTTC. The encoded protein is CASSQVVDNEQFF. The chain recombines TRBV4-2 with TRBJ2-1; D is undetermined. Germline V gives CDR1 LGHNA, CDR2 YNFKEQ. Deletions cut 1 base from V and 5 bases from J, with 6 bases between. This CDR3 is 13 amino acids long.

The CDR3 DNA sequence: TGCAGTGCTTGGGTACAGAGCTCCTACAATGAGCAGTTCTTC. Translation: CSAWVQSSYNEQFF. The chain links TRBV20-1 to TRBJ2-1; D is unresolved. The V end was cut by 5 bases, the J end by 0 bases, with 11 bases between. Germline loops: CDR1 DFQATT, CDR2 SNEGSKA (reference sequence). CDR3 length equals 14 residues.

The chain uses TRBV24-1 and TRBJ1-3, with D uncertain. Germline loops: CDR1 KGHDR, CDR2 SFDVKD. The V end was cut by 6 bases, the J end by 2 bases, with 10 bases between. This CDR3 comprises 14 residues. In nucleotides, the CDR3 is TGTGCCACCAGTCCGGCAGGACCTGGAAACACCATATATTTT. This encodes CATSPAGPGNTIYF.

J is TRBJ2-7 and V is TRBV7-3; tentatively, D is TRBD1 (6 bases). The CDR3 consists of 14 residues. CDR1 is SGHTA and CDR2 is FQGTGA in the germline V gene. V was cut by 5 bases and J by 6 bases, with 17 bases left in between. DNA of the CDR3: TGTGCCAGCAGCCTCGACAGGAACAACCCCGAGCAGTACTTC. This translates into CASSLDRNNPEQYF.

The chain couples TRBV7-9 to TRBJ2-3, with 13 nucleotides matching TRBD2. Germline values: CDR1 SEHNR, CDR2 FQNEAQ (reference sequence). This CDR3 has 17 residues. The ends lost 4 bases at V and 4 bases at J; junction bases unmatched: 8. CDR3 DNA sequence: TGTGCCAGCAGCTCCGGACTAGCGGGAGCTGGCGCAGATACGCAGTATTTT. Translating it yields CASSSGLAGAGADTQYF.

This clonotype was picked up many times. This chain links TRBV7-2 with TRBJ2-4, with D possibly TRBD2 on 7 matching bases. The CDR3 has 17 amino acids. Germline V lookup: CDR1 SGHTA, CDR2 FQGNSA. The V end was cut by 5 bases, the J end by 8 bases, with 25 bases between. The DNA for the CDR3 is TGTGCCAGCAGCACCCCACCGGGGGGCCTACGGGTAGACATTCAGTACTTC. This codes for CASSTPPGGLRVDIQYF.

This clonotype was counted between two and nine times. The chain has TRBV12-3 or TRBV12-4 and TRBJ2-7; 12 bases fit TRBD2. V lost 5 bases, J lost 5 bases, and 4 bases stayed unmatched. This CDR3 has 14 residues. CDR3: CASSQRLAGDEQYF. DNA of the CDR3: TGTGCCAGCAGTCAGAGACTAGCGGGAGACGAGCAGTACTTC.

In this sample, this clonotype turned up many times. The V gene is TRBV29-1, the J gene TRBJ2-1; 7 bases align to TRBD1. The V gene end was trimmed by 3 bases and the J gene end by 6 bases; junction bases not matched to a gene: 5. This CDR3 region has 13 residues. The germline V gene has CDR1 SQVTM and CDR2 ANQGSEA. CDR3 residues: CSVERGQFNEQFF. The CDR3 DNA reads as TGCAGCGTTGAGAGGGGGCAGTTCAATGAGCAGTTCTTC.

V and J are TRBV4-2 and TRBJ2-7, with TRBD1 identical over 8 bases. V was clipped by 1 base and J by 5 bases; unmatched bases: 13. The CDR3 has 17 residues. Germline V CDR1 and CDR2: LGHNA, YNFKEQ. The DNA for the CDR3 is TGTGCCAGCAGCCAAGTGTCCCGAAGACAGGGGTTCGACGAGCAGTACTTC. Translating it yields CASSQVSRRQGFDEQYF.

Only a few counts were recorded for this clonotype. The genes are TRBV27 and TRBJ2-3, with 8 bases aligning to TRBD2. V lost 6 bases and J lost 0; bases outside the gene matches: 8. Germline CDR1 and CDR2: MNHEY and SMNVEV (reference sequence). This CDR3 contains 16 residues. The CDR3 sequence: CASSLAASGSTDTQYF. The DNA of the CDR3 is TGTGCCAGCAGCCTAGCGGCTAGCGGGAGCACAGATACGCAGTATTTT.